This T cell receptor (beta chain) was obtained from a study of T cells in Graves' hyperthyroidism and ophthalmopathy. This clonotype was counted at least ten times. Antigen: not known. The TCR beta CDR3 regions underwent amplification using RNA transcripts as the source. First-round RT-PCR targeting the TCR CDR3 was performed with the HTBI primer set. In TCRdb, the multiplex PCR reads were re-called with MiXCR into one record per CDR3 protein. The table includes approximately 610,000 distinct CDR3 sequences, roughly 14% detected once. Overall study findings and caveats: By a 13 V-J model, ophthalmopathy was set apart from stable hyperthyroidism.

The length of the CDR3 is 13 residues. V shed 6 bases and J shed 0 bases, with 12 bases lying between them. CDR1 is DFQATT, CDR2 SNEGSKA, per germline (reference sequence). The TCR comes from a woman in her thirties or forties with Graves' ophthalmopathy. V and J are TRBV20-1 and TRBJ2-7, with D perhaps TRBD2 (6 bases). What was sequenced was blood. The CDR3 loop reads CSAVADSSYEQYF. The CDR3 coding sequence is TGCAGTGCCGTAGCGGATAGCTCCTACGAGCAGTACTTC.